This TCR beta chain was sequenced during a study of radiotherapy plus CTLA-4 blockade in lung cancer. Assay used: immunoSEQ multiplex PCR; TCRdb lists only in-frame clones, some missing. The sample records about 83,000 clones, around 78% being singletons. This clone showed up just a few times. Its antigen remains unidentified. The V end was cut by 2 bases, the J end by 8 bases, with 12 bases between. In germline, CDR1 is SGHTA, CDR2 FQGNSA. This CDR3 spans 13 amino acids. Findings and caveats of the study: Tumor-origin TCR clones grew in blood after radiotherapy plus ipilimumab. The authors reported that early blood T cell clone dynamics, with interferon-beta, best predicted response.

Here the sequenced sample was peripheral blood, taken from a patient treated with radiotherapy plus ipilimumab. The clonotype originates from a human donor with non-small cell lung cancer who had a partial response to radiotherapy plus ipilimumab. Some clones in this sample may be carry-over from other donors' samples. The J gene is TRBJ1-1, the V gene TRBV7-2; perhaps TRBD1 as D (6 bases). The CDR3 region has the DNA TGTGCCAGCAGCTTAAATATACAGGGAGAAGCTTTCTTT. It encodes CASSLNIQGEAFF.